What follows describes a single TCR beta chain. Its antigen is not known. This record comes from a study of cytomegalovirus exposure and HLA in healthy donors. The primer mix had 60 Vbeta and 13 Jbeta primers. Sequencing used immunoSEQ multiplex PCR; TCRdb keeps in-frame clones, though not all of them. The table lists under 85,000 clones, approximately 80% of them singletons. Samples came from healthy bone marrow donors. V lost 4 bases to trimming and J lost 8 bases, with 6 bases between them. This CDR3 is built from 11 residues. CDR1 and CDR2 from the germline V gene are MNHNY and SVGAGI (reference sequence). Study results and limitations: The authors excluded some V segments, including TRBV6-2 and TRBV6-3, as indistinguishable. Rates of TCR association differed by HLA locus in a later analysis, with DRB1 highest and HLA-C lowest. Trimming of TCR beta V- and J-genes showed a link, identified in a later analysis, to a missense DCLRE1C variant.

The sample comprised PBMCs. The receptor was derived from a man aged 18 to 35 in good health and CMV-seronegative. The rearrangement joins TRBV6-6 to TRBJ2-1; maybe TRBD2 (6 bases). As DNA, the CDR3 is TGTGCCAGCAGTTGGGGGGATGAGCAGTTCTTC. Translating gives CASSWGDEQFF.